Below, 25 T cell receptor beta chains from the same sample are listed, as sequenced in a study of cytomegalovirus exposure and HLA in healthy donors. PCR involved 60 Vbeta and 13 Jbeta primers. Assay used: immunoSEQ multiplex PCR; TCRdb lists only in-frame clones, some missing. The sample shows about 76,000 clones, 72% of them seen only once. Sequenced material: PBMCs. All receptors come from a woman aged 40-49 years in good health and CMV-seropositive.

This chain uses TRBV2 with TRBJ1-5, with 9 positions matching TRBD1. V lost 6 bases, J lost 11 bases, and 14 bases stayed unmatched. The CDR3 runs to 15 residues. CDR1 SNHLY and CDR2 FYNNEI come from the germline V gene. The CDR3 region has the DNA TGTGCCAGCAGCCCTAATGGACAGGGGCCTGAGACCCAGCATTTT. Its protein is CASSPNGQGPETQHF. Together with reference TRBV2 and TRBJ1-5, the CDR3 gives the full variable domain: EPEVTQTPSHQVTQMGQEVILRCVPISNHLYFYWYRQILGQKVEFLVSFYNNEISEKSEIFDDQFSVERPDGSNFTLKIRSTKLEDSAMYFCASSPNGQGPETQHFGDGTRLSIL.

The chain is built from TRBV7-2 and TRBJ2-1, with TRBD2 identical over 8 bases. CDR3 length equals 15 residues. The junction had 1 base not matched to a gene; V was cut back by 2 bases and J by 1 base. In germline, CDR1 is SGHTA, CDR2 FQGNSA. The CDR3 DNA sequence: TGTGCCAGCAGCTTAAGCGGGAGTTCCTACAATGAGCAGTTCTTC. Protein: CASSLSGSSYNEQFF. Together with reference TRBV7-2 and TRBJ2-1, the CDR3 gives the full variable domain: GAGVSQSPSNKVTEKGKDVELRCDPISGHTALYWYRQSLGQGLEFLIYFQGNSAPDKSGLPSDRFSAERTGGSVSTLTIQRTQQEDSAVYLCASSLSGSSYNEQFFGPGTRLTVL.

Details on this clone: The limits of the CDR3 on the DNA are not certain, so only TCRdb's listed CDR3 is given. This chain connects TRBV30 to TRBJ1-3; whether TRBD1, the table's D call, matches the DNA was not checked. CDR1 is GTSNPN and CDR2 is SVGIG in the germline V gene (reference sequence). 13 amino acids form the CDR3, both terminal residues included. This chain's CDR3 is CAWSDVPGNTIYF.

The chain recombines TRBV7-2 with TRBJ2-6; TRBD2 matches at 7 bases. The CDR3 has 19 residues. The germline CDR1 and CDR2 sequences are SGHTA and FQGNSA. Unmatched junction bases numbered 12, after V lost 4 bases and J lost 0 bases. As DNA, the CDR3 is TGTGCCAGCAGCTCCGGATCAGGGACGGGAGGCTCTGGGGCCAACGTCCTGACTTTC. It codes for CASSSGSGTGGSGANVLTF.

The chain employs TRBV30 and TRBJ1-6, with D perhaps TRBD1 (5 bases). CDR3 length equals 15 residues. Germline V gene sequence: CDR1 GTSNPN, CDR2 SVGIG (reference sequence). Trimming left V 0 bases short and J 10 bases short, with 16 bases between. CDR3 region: CAWSVGHGGPSPLHF. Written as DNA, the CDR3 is TGTGCCTGGAGTGTAGGACACGGGGGACCCTCACCCCTCCACTTT.

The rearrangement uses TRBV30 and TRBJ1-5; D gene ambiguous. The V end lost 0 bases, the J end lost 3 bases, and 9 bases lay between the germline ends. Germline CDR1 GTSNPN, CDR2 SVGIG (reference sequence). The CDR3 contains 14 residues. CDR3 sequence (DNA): TGTGCCTGGAGTGTGCCCGCGTTCAATCAGCCCCAGCATTTT. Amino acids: CAWSVPAFNQPQHF.

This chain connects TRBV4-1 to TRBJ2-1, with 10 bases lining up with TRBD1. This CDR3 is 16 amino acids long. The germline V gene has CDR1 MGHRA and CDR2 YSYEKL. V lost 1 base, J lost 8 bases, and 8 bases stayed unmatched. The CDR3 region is CASSQVGTGVTDEQFF. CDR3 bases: TGCGCCAGCAGCCAAGTAGGGACAGGGGTTACGGATGAGCAGTTCTTC.

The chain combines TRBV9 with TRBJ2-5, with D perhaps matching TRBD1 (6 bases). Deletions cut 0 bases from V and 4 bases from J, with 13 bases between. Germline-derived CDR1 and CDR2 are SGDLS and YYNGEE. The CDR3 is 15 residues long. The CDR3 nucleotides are TGTGCCAGCAGCGTAGGGGCGATGGGGGCAGAGACCCAGTACTTC. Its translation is CASSVGAMGAETQYF.

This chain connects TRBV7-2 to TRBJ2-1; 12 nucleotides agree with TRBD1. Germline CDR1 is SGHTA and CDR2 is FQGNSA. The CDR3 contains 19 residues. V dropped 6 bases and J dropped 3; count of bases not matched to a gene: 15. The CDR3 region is CASSTPGQGALQVYNEQFF. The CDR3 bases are TGTGCCAGCAGTACTCCGGGACAGGGGGCCCTTCAAGTCTACAATGAGCAGTTCTTC.

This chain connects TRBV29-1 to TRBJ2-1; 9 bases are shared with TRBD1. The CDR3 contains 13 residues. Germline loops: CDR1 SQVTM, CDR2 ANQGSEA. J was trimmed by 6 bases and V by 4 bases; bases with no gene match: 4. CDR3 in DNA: TGCAGCGTTGCCCTGACAGGGGGCAATGAGCAGTTCTTC. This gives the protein CSVALTGGNEQFF.

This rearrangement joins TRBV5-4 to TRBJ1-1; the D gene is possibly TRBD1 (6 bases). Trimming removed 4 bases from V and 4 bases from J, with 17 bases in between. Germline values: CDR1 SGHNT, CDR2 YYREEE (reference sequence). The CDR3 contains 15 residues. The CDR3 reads CASSPAQGSGTEAFF. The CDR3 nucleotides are TGTGCCAGCAGCCCCGCCCAGGGGTCCGGCACTGAAGCTTTCTTT.

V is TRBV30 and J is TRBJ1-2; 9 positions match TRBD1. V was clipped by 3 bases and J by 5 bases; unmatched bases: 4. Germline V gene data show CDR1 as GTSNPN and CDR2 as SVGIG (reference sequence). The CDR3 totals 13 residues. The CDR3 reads CAWSLDRGYGYTF. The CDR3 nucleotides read TGTGCCTGGAGCCTAGACAGGGGGTATGGCTACACCTTC.

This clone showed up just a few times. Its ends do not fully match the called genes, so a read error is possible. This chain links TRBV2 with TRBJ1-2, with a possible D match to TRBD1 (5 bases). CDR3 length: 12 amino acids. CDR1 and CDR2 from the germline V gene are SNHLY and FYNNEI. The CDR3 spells CASSLGGTGYPF. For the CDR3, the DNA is TGTGCCAGCAGTCTGGGAGGTACAGGCTACCCCTTC.

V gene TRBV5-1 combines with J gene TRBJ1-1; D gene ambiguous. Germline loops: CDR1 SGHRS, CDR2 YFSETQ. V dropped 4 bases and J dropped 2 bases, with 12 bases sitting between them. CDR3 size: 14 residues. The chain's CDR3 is CASSNTLGNTEAFF. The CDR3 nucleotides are TGCGCCAGCAGCAATACCCTCGGTAACACTGAAGCTTTCTTT.

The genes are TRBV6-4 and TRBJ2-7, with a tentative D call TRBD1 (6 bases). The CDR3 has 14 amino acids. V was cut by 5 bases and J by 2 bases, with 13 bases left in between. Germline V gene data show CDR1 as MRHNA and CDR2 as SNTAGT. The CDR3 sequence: CASSPEWGPYEQYF. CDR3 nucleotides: TGTGCCAGCAGTCCAGAATGGGGGCCCTACGAGCAGTACTTC.

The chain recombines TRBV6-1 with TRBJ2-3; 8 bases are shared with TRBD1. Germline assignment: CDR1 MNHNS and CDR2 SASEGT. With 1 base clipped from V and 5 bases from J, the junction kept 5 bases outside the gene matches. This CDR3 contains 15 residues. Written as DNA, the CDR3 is TGTGCCAGCAGTGAAGGGGCAGGGGGCCGAGATACGCAGTATTTT. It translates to CASSEGAGGRDTQYF.

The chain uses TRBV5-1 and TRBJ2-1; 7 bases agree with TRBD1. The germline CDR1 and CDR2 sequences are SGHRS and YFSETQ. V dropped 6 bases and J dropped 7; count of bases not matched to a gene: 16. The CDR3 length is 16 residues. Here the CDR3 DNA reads TGCGCCAGCACAACCGGGACAGCGGTGGATCTAAATGAGCAGTTCTTC. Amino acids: CASTTGTAVDLNEQFF.

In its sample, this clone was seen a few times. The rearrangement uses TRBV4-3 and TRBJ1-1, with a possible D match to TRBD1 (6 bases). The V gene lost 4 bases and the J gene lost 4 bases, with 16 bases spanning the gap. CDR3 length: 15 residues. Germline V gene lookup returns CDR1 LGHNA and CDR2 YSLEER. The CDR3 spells CASSPQRGAGTEAFF. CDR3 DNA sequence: TGCGCCAGCAGCCCCCAGCGGGGGGCCGGCACTGAAGCTTTCTTT.

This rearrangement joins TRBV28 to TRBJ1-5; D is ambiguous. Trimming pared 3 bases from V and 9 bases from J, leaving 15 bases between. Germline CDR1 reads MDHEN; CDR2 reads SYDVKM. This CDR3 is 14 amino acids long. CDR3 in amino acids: CASSFAAEVLPQHF. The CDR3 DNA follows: TGTGCCAGCAGTTTCGCGGCAGAAGTCCTGCCCCAGCATTTT.

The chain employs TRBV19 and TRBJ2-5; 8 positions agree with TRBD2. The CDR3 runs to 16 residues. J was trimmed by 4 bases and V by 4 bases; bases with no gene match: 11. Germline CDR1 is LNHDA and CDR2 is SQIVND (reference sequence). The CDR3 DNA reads TGTGCCAGTAGTACCGGACTAGCCGATGGTGGAGAGACCCAGTACTTC. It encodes CASSTGLADGGETQYF. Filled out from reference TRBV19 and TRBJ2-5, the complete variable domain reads DGGITQSPKYLFRKEGQNVTLSCEQNLNHDAMYWYRQDPGQGLRLIYYSQIVNDFQKGDIAEGYSVSREKKESFPLTVTSAQKNPTAFYLCASSTGLADGGETQYFGPGTRLLVL.

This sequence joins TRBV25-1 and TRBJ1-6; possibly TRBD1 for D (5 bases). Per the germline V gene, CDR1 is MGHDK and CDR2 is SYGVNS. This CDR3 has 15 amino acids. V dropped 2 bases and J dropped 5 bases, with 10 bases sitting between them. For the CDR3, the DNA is TGTGCCAGCAGTGAAGCGGGACCAAATAATTCACCCCTCCACTTT. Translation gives CASSEAGPNNSPLHF. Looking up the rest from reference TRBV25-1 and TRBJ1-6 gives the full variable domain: EADIYQTPRYLVIGTGKKITLECSQTMGHDKMYWYQQDPGMELHLIHYSYGVNSTEKGDLSSESTVSRIRTEHFPLTLESARPSHTSQYLCASSEAGPNNSPLHFGNGTRLTVT.

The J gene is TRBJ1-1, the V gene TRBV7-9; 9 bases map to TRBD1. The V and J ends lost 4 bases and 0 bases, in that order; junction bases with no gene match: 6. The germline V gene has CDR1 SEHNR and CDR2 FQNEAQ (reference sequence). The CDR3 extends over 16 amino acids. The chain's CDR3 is CASSSRTGEMNTEAFF. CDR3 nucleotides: TGTGCCAGCAGCTCCCGGACAGGGGAGATGAACACTGAAGCTTTCTTT.

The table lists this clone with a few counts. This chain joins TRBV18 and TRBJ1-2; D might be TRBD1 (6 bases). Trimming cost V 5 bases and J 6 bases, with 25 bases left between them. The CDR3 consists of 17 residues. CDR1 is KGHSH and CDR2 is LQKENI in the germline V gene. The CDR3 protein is CASSSPTLRGADHGYTF. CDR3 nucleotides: TGTGCCAGCTCATCCCCTACATTACGGGGGGCGGATCATGGCTACACCTTC.

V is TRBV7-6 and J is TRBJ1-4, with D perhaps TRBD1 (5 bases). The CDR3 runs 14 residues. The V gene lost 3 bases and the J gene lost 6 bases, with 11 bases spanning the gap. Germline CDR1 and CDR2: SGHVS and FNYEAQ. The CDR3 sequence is CASSFSGGDEKLFF. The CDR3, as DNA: TGTGCCAGCAGCTTCTCGGGGGGTGATGAAAAACTGTTTTTT.

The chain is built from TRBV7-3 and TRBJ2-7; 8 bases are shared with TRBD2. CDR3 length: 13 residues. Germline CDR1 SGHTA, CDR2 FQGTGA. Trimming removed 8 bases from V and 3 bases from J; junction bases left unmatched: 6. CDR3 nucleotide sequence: TGTGCCAGCTCGCGGGGGGCTGGCTACGAGCAGTACTTC. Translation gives CASSRGAGYEQYF.